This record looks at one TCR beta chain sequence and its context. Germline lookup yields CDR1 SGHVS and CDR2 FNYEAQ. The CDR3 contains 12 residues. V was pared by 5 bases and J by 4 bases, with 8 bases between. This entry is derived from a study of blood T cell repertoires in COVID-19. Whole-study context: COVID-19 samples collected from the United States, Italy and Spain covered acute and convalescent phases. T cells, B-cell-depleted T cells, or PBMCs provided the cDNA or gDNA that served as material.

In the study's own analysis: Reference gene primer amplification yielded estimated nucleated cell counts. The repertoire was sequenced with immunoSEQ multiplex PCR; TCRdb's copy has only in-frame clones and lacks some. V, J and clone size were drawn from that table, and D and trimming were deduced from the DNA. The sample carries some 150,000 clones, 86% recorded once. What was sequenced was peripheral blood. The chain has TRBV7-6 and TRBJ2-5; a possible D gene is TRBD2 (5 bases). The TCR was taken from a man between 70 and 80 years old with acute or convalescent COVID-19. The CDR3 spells CASSPRGETQYF. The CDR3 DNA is TGTGCCAGCAGCCCCCGGGGAGAGACCCAGTACTTC.